These 22 T cell receptor beta chains were sequenced from one sample in a study of blood T cells in healthy people across ages. Next came a second PCR, run for about 6 to 11 cycles, which used a sample-barcoded 5' primer along with a J-beta primer mix. MiXCR, run by TCRdb on the 5' RACE reads, gives a single entry per CDR3 protein. The table records 600,000 to 1,000,000 distinct CDR3 sequences, roughly 60% of them present only once. The sequenced material came from blood. The source is a man between 25 and 39 years old in good health.

This chain joins TRBV3-1 and TRBJ2-7; D ambiguous. In germline, CDR1 is LGHDT, CDR2 YNNKEL (reference sequence). V was clipped by 1 base and J by 0 bases, with 13 bases between them. This CDR3 has 16 amino acids. Here the CDR3 reads CASSQGIPFVSYEQYF. Written as DNA, the CDR3 is TGTGCCAGCAGCCAAGGGATTCCTTTCGTCTCCTACGAGCAGTACTTC.

This clonotype has just one count. The CDR3 DNA reads TGCGCCAGCAGCTTGGGGACAGGGCGGGACATTCAGTACTTC. Protein: CASSLGTGRDIQYF. The rearrangement joins TRBV5-1 to TRBJ2-4; 8 bases are a match to TRBD1. The J segment lost 8 bases and the V segment lost 0 bases, leaving 4 bases of the junction unmatched. Germline V lookup: CDR1 SGHRS, CDR2 YFSETQ. The length of the CDR3 is 14 residues.

The rearrangement uses TRBV4-1 and TRBJ2-4, with TRBD1 matching 11 bases. The V and J ends lost 2 bases and 2 bases, in that order; junction bases with no gene match: 2. The CDR3 runs to 16 residues. CDR1 and CDR2 (germline): MGHRA, YSYEKL. The CDR3 loop is CASSQRTGGSKNIQYF. CDR3 nucleotides: TGCGCCAGCAGCCAACGGACAGGGGGCTCCAAAAACATTCAGTACTTC.

This clonotype was detected only once. The chain couples TRBV10-3 to TRBJ1-5; D gene unclear. V gave up 3 bases and J gave up 4 bases, with 4 bases separating them. The CDR3 is 12 residues long. The germline gives CDR1 ENHRY, CDR2 SYGVKD. This CDR3 reads CAISDRNQPQHF. The CDR3 bases are TGTGCCATCAGTGACAGGAATCAGCCCCAGCATTTT.

This clonotype was found a few times. The chain joins TRBV9 to TRBJ2-5, with a possible D match to TRBD2 (5 bases). CDR1 and CDR2 from the germline V gene are SGDLS and YYNGEE. This CDR3 is built from 15 residues. V was pared by 3 bases and J by 2 bases, with 14 bases between. The DNA of the CDR3 is TGTGCCAGCAGCGCAGGAGGAGGAGGTCAAGAGACCCAGTACTTC. This sequence encodes CASSAGGGGQETQYF.

The chain links TRBV28 to TRBJ2-4, with D possibly matching TRBD1 (6 bases). The J call is doubtful: the DNA matches TRBJ2-7 better. Germline CDR1 and CDR2: MDHEN and SYDVKM. CDR3 length equals 14 residues. This chain's CDR3 is CASSLYGQRYEQYF. In nucleotides, the CDR3 is TGTGCCAGCAGTTTATACGGACAGAGATACGAGCAGTACTTC.

The CDR3 is CASSLEGLAGRTQYF. The CDR3 nucleotides read TGTGCCAGCAGCTTAGAGGGACTAGCGGGAAGGACCCAGTACTTC. The J gene is TRBJ2-7, the V gene TRBV7-2; TRBD2 aligns across 13 bases. TRBJ2-5 explains the end of the DNA better; the J call may be wrong. Germline V gene lookup returns CDR1 SGHTA and CDR2 FQGNSA. The CDR3 runs 15 residues.

A single count supports this clonotype. This chain connects TRBV7-6 to TRBJ2-3; the D is unclear. V was clipped by 6 bases and J by 8 bases, with 15 bases between them. The CDR3 is 13 amino acids. Per germline, CDR1 SGHVS and CDR2 FNYEAQ. The CDR3 loop reads CASSQTSGSTQYF. The CDR3, as DNA: TGTGCCAGCAGTCAAACGAGTGGGTCTACGCAGTATTTT.

V and J are TRBV30 and TRBJ2-7; TRBD2 is a possible D gene (5 bases). The germline V gene has CDR1 GTSNPN and CDR2 SVGIG (reference sequence). The CDR3 runs 12 residues. V was trimmed by 3 bases and J by 7 bases, leaving 13 bases between them. Written as DNA, the CDR3 is TGTGCCTGGAGCCCTAGGGAGTTTGAGCAGTACTTC. It is translated as CAWSPREFEQYF.

The genes are TRBV29-1 and TRBJ2-3; D may correspond to TRBD1 or TRBD2 (5 bases each). This CDR3 has 12 residues. CDR1 SQVTM and CDR2 ANQGSEA come from the germline V gene. The V end lost 6 bases, the J end lost 3 bases, and 10 bases lay between the germline ends. This CDR3 reads CSVGTLTDTQYF. The CDR3 region has the DNA TGCAGCGTGGGGACCTTAACAGATACGCAGTATTTT.

The V gene is TRBV15, the J gene TRBJ2-1, with 9 positions matching TRBD1. Germline V gene lookup returns CDR1 LNHNV and CDR2 YYDKDF (reference sequence). V lost 2 bases, J lost 5 bases, and 7 bases stayed unmatched. This CDR3 region has 16 residues. The CDR3 DNA sequence: TGTGCCACCAGCAGAAAAAGGGACAGGGCAAACAATGAGCAGTTCTTC. It is translated as CATSRKRDRANNEQFF.

This clonotype was picked up many times. J is TRBJ2-7 and V is TRBV18; D ambiguous. The germline CDR1 and CDR2 sequences are KGHSH and LQKENI. This CDR3 is 13 amino acids long. Trimming stripped 3 bases from V and 1 base from J, with 7 bases between. This CDR3 is CASSPYLSYEQYF. The DNA of the CDR3 is TGTGCCAGCTCACCCTACTTGTCCTACGAGCAGTACTTC.

This chain links TRBV4-1 with TRBJ2-5; either TRBD1 or TRBD2 may supply D (5 bases each). Germline V gene sequence: CDR1 MGHRA, CDR2 YSYEKL. The CDR3 spans 18 residues. Trimming cost V 4 bases and J 5 bases, with 26 bases left between them. The CDR3 is CASSPSQALRGAAETQYF. DNA for the CDR3: TGCGCCAGCAGCCCGTCCCAAGCTCTCCGGGGCGCCGCGGAGACCCAGTACTTC.

This chain connects TRBV7-2 to TRBJ2-3; perhaps TRBD1 as D (6 bases). Trimming took off 5 bases at V and 1 base at J, with 28 bases between the two ends. Germline CDR1 is SGHTA and CDR2 is FQGNSA. There are 20 residues in the CDR3. The DNA for the CDR3 is TGTGCCAGCAGCGGAGTTTTTATGACAGGATGGTCTAAGGGCACAGATACGCAGTATTTT. Translated: CASSGVFMTGWSKGTDTQYF. Supplemented by reference TRBV7-2 and TRBJ2-3, the full variable domain reads GAGVSQSPSNKVTEKGKDVELRCDPISGHTALYWYRQSLGQGLEFLIYFQGNSAPDKSGLPSDRFSAERTGGSVSTLTIQRTQQEDSAVYLCASSGVFMTGWSKGTDTQYFGPGTRLTVL.

In DNA form, the CDR3 reads TGCGCCAGCAGCCAAGATGCAAGAGCCGGGGAGCAGTACTTC. It codes for CASSQDARAGEQYF. The V call is TRBV4-3, the J call TRBJ2-7; the D is unclear. The CDR3 runs 14 residues. Germline V lookup: CDR1 LGHNA, CDR2 YSLEER. V lost 0 bases, J lost 7 bases, and 13 bases lay in between.

This chain connects TRBV4-3 to TRBJ1-3; maybe TRBD1 (6 bases). Looked up from germline, CDR1 is LGHNA and CDR2 is YSLEER. Trimming took 4 bases from V and 6 from J, leaving 19 bases between them. This CDR3 comprises 16 residues. Written as DNA, the CDR3 is TGCGCCAGCAGCCCCTGGGCAGGGGCTTTACTAAACACCATATATTTT. Translation: CASSPWAGALLNTIYF.

The chain employs TRBV7-2 and TRBJ2-7; TRBD2 matches at 11 bases. The CDR3 loop spans 15 amino acids. After removal of 4 bases from V and 7 bases from J, the junction contained 9 bases not matched to a gene. Germline V CDR1 and CDR2: SGHTA, FQGNSA. The DNA of the CDR3 is TGTGCCAGCAGCTCATTAGCGGGAGGGCCGTGGGAGCAGTACTTC. Protein sequence: CASSSLAGGPWEQYF. Complete variable domain (other parts from reference TRBV7-2 and TRBJ2-7): GAGVSQSPSNKVTEKGKDVELRCDPISGHTALYWYRQSLGQGLEFLIYFQGNSAPDKSGLPSDRFSAERTGGSVSTLTIQRTQQEDSAVYLCASSSLAGGPWEQYFGPGTRLTVT.

This chain joins TRBV20-1 and TRBJ2-7; the match to TRBD2 covers 10 bases. This CDR3 is 16 amino acids long. Germline values: CDR1 DFQATT, CDR2 SNEGSKA (reference sequence). V lost 7 bases to trimming and J lost 0 bases; unmatched junction nucleotides: 12. In DNA form, the CDR3 reads TGCAGTGGGATGGCTAGCGGGGGCCCTAGCTCCTACGAGCAGTACTTC. This translates into CSGMASGGPSSYEQYF.

This chain connects TRBV21-1 to TRBJ1-5. TRBV21-1 is a listed pseudogene. The CDR3 length is 14 residues. CDR3 region: CASRNRRMTPPQHF. CDR3 bases: TGTGCCAGCAGAAACCGGCGGATGACTCCGCCCCAGCATTTT.

The gene calls are TRBV9 and TRBJ2-5; 10 nucleotides agree with TRBD2. The CDR3 has 15 residues. V shed 4 bases, J shed 11 bases, and the junction held 14 bases outside the gene matches. From germline, CDR1 is SGDLS and CDR2 YYNGEE. Here the CDR3 DNA reads TGTGCCAGCAGCCCCCGGACTAGCGGTCTCAATGAGCAGTACTTC. Translating gives CASSPRTSGLNEQYF.

The V gene is TRBV6-7, the J gene TRBJ2-5; the D is unclear. TRBV6-7 is designated an ORF whose function remains uncertain. Trimming removed 7 bases at V and 5 bases at J, with 11 bases between. There are 12 residues in the CDR3. The CDR3: CASNDGRETQYF. The CDR3 DNA reads as TGTGCCAGCAACGACGGAAGGGAGACCCAGTACTTC.

The chain links TRBV9 to TRBJ1-3, with D uncertain. The V end was cut by 0 bases, the J end by 4 bases, with 8 bases between. The V gene's germline CDR1 is SGDLS and CDR2 YYNGEE. The CDR3 is 14 amino acids. CDR3 region: CASSVGPSGNTIYF. The CDR3 coding sequence is TGTGCCAGCAGCGTAGGTCCCTCCGGAAACACCATATATTTT.